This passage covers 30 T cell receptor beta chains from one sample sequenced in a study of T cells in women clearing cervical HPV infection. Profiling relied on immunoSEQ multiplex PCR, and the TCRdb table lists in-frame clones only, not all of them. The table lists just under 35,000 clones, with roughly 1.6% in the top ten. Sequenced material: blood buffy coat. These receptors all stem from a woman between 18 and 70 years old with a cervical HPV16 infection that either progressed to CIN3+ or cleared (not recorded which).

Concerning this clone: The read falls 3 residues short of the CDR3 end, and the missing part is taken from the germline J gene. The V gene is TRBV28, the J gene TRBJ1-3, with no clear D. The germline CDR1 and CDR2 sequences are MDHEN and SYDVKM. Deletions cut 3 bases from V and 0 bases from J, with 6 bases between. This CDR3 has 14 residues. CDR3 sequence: CASSFLYSGNTIYF. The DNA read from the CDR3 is TGTGCCAGCAGTTTCCTGTACTCTGGAAACACC.

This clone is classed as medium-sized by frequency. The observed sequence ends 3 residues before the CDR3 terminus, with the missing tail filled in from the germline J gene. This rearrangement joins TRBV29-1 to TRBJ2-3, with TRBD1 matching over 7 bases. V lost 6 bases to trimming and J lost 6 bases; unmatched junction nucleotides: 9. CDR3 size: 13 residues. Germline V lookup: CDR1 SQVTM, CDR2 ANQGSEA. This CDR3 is CSVLTGWSDTQYF. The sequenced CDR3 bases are TGCAGCGTGCTGACAGGGTGGTCGGATACG.

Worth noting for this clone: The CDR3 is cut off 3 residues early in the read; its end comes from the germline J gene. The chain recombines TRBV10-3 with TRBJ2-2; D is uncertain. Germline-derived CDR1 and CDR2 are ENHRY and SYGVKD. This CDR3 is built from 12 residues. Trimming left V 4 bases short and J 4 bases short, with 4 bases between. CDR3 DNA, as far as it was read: TGTGCCATCAGTGGGGCCACCGGGGAG. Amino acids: CAISGATGE. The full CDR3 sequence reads CAISGATGELFF.

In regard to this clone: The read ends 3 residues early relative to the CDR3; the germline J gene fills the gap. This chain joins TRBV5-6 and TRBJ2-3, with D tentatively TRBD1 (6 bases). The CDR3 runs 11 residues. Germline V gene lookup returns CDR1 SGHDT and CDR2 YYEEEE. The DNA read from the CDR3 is TGTGCCAGCAGCTTGGAGGGGGCG. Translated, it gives CASSLEGA. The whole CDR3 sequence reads CASSLEGAQYF.

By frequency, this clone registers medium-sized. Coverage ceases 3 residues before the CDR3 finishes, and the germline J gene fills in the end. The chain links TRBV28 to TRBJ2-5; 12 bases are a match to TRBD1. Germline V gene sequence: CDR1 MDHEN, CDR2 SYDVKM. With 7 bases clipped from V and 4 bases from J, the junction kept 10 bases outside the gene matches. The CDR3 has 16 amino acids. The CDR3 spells CASTQGGQGAGETQYF. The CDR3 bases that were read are TGTGCCAGCACTCAAGGGGGACAGGGGGCTGGAGAGACC.

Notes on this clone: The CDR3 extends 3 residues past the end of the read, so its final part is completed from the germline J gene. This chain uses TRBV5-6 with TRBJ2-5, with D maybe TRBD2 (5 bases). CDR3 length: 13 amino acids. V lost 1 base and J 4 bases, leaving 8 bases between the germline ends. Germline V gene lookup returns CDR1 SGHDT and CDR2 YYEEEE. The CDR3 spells CASSLRRAETQYF. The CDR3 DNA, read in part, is TGTGCCAGCAGCTTGAGGCGGGCAGAGACC. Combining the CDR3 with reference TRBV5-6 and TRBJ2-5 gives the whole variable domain DAGVTQSPTHLIKTRGQQVTLRCSPKSGHDTVSWYQQALGQGPQFIFQYYEEEERQRGNFPDRFSGHQFPNYSSELNVNALLLGDSALYLCASSLRRAETQYFGPGTRLLVL.

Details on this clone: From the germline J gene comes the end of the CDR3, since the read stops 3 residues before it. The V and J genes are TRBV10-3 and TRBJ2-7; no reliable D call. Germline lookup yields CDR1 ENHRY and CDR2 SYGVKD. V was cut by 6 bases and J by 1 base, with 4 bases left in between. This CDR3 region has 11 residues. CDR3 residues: CAISPSYEQYF. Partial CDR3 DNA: TGTGCCATCAGCCCGTCCTACGAG.

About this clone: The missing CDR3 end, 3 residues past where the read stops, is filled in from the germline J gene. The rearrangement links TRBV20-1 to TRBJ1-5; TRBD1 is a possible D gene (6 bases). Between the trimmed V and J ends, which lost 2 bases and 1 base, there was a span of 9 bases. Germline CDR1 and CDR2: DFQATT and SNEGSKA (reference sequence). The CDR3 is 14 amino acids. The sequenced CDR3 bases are TGCAGTGCTAGATCCGGACAGAGCAATCAGCCC. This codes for CSARSGQSNQP. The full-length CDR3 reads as CSARSGQSNQPQHF.

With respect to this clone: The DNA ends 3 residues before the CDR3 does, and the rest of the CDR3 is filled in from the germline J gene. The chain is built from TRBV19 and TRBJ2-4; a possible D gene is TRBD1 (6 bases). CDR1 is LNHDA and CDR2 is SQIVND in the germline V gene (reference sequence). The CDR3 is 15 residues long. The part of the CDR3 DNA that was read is TGTGCCAGTATACCGAGGGCAGGGGTCTTATATGGT. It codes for CASIPRAGVLYG. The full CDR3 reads CASIPRAGVLYGQYF.

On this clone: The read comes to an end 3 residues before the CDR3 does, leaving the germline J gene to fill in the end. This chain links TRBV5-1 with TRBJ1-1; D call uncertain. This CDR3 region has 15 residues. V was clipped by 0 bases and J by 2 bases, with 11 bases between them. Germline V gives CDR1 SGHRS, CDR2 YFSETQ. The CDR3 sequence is CASSLGAGGNTEAFF. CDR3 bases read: TGCGCCAGCAGCTTGGGGGCGGGCGGAAACACTGAA.

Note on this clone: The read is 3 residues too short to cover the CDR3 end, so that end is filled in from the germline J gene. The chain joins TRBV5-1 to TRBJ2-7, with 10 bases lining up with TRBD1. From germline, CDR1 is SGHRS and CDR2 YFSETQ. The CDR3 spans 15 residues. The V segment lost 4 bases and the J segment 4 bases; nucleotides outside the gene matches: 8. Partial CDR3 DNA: TGCGCCAGCAGCACACCGGGACAGGGGACTTACGAG. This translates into CASSTPGQGTYE. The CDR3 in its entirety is CASSTPGQGTYEQYF.

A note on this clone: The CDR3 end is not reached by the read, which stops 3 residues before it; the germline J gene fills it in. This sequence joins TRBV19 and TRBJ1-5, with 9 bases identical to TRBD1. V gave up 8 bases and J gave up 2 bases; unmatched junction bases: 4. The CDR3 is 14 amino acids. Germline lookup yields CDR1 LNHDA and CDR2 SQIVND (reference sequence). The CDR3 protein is CASQGDRGNQPQHF. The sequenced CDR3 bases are TGTGCCAGTCAGGGGGACAGGGGCAATCAGCCC.

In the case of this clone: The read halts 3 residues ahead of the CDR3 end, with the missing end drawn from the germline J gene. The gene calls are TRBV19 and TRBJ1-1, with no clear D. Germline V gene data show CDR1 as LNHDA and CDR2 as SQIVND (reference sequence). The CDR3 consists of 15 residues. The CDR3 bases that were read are TGTGCCAGTAGTATGACTAGCGGGAGTTGGGAGACA. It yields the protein CASSMTSGSWET. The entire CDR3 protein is CASSMTSGSWETAFF. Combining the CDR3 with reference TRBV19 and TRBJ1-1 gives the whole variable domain DGGITQSPKYLFRKEGQNVTLSCEQNLNHDAMYWYRQDPGQGLRLIYYSQIVNDFQKGDIAEGYSVSREKKESFPLTVTSAQKNPTAFYLCASSMTSGSWETAFFGQGTRLTVV.

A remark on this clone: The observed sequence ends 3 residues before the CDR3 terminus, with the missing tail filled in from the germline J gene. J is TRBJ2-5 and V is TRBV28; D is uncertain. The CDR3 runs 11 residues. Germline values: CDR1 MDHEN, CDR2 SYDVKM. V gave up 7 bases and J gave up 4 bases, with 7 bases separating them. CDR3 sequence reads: CASTQLETQYF. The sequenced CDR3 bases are TGTGCCAGCACCCAACTAGAGACC.

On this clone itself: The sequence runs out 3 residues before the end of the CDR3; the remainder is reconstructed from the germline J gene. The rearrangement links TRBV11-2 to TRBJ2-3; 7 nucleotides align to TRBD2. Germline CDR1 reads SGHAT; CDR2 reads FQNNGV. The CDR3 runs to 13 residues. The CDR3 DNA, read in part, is TGTGCCAGCAGCTTGATCGGGCGGGGGACG. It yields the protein CASSLIGRGT. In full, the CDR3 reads CASSLIGRGTQYF.

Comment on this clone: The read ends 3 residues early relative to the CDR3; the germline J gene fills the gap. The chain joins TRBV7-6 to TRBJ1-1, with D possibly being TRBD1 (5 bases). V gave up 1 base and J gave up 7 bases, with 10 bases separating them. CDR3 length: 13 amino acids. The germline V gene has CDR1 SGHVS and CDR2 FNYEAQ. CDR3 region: CASSLGGPGEAFF. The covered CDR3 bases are TGTGCCAGCAGCTTAGGGGGCCCAGGTGAA.

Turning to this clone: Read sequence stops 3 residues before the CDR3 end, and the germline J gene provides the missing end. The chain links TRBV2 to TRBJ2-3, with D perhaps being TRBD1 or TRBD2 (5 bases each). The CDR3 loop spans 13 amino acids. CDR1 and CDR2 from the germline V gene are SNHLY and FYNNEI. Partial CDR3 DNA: TGTGCCAGCAGGCTTCAGGGAGTTCAGCCG. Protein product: CASRLQGVQP. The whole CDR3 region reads CASRLQGVQPQYF.

CDR3 sequence: CAISETAQGETQYF. The DNA read from the CDR3 is TGTGCCATCAGTGAAACCGCCCAGGGGGAGACC. The chain uses TRBV10-3 and TRBJ2-5, with TRBD1 as a possible D gene (6 bases). From the germline J gene comes the end of the CDR3, since the read stops 3 residues before it. V gave up 3 bases and J gave up 5 bases, with 13 bases separating them. Germline-derived CDR1 and CDR2 are ENHRY and SYGVKD. The CDR3 has 14 residues.

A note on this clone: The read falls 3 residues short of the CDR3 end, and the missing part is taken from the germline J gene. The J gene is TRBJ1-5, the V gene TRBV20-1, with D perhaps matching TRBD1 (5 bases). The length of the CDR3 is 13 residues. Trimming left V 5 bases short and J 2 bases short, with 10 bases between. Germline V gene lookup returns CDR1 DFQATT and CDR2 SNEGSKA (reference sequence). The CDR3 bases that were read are TGCAGTGCTCGGGAAGGGGGCAATCAGCCC. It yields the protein CSAREGGNQP. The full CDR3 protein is CSAREGGNQPQHF.

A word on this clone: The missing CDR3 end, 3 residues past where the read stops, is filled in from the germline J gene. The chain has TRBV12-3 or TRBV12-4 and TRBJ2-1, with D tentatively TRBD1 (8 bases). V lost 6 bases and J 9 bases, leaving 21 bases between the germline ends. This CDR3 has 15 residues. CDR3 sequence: CASRPGQGSSGEQFF. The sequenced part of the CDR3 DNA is TGTGCCAGCAGACCCGGACAGGGATCTAGCGGTGAG.

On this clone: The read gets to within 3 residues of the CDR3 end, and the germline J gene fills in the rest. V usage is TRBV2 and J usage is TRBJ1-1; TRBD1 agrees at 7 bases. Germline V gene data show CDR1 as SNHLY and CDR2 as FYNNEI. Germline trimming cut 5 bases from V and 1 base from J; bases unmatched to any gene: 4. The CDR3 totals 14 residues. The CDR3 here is CASSPRTGNTEAFF. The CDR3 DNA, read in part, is TGTGCCAGCAGTCCCAGGACAGGGAACACTGAA.

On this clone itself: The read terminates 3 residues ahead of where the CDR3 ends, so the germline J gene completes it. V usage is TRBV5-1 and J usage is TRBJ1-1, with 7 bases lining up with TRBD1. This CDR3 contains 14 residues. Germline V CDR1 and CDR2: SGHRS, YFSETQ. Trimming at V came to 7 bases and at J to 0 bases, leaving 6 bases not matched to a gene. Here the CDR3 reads CASSGTAMNTEAFF. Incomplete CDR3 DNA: TGCGCCAGCTCCGGGACAGCCATGAACACTGAA. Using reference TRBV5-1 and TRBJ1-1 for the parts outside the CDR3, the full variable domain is KAGVTQTPRYLIKTRGQQVTLSCSPISGHRSVSWYQQTPGQGLQFLFEYFSETQRNKGNFPGRFSGRQFSNSRSEMNVSTLELGDSALYLCASSGTAMNTEAFFGQGTRLTVV.

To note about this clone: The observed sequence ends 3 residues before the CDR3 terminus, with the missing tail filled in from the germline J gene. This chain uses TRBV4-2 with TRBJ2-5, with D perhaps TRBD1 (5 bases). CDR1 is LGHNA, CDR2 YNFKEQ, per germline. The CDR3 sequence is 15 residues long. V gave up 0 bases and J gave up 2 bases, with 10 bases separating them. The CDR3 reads CASSQDHGQQETQYF. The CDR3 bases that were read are TGTGCCAGCAGCCAAGACCATGGACAACAAGAGACC.

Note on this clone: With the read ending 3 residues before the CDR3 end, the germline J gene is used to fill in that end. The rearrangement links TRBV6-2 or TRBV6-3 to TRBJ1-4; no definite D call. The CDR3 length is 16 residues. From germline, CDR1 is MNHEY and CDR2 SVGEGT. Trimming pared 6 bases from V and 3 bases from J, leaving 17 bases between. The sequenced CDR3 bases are TGTGCCAGCAGCTCACCCGGACGCGGGGCTAATGAAAAA. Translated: CASSSPGRGANEK. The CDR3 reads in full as CASSSPGRGANEKLFF.

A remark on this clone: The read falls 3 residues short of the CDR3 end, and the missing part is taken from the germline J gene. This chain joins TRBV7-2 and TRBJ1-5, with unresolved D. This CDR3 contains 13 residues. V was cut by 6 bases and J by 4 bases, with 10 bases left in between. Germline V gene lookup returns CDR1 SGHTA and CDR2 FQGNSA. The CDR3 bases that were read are TGTGCCAGCAGTTCCCAGGTTAATCAGCCC. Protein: CASSSQVNQP. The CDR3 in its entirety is CASSSQVNQPQHF.

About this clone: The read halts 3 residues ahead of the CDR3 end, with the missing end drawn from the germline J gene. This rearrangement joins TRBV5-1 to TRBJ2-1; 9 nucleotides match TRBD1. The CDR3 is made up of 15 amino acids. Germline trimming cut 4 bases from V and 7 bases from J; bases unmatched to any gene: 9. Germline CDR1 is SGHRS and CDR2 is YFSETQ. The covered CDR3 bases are TGCGCCAGCAGCCCCGGTCCCGGGACAGGGAATGAG. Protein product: CASSPGPGTGNE. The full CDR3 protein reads CASSPGPGTGNEQFF.

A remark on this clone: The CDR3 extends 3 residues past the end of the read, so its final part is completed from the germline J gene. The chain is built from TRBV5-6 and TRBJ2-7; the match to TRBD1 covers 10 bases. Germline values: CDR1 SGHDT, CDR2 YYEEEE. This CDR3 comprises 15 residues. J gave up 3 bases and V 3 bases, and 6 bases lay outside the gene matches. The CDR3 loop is CASSSRDRGFYEQYF. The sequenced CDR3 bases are TGTGCCAGCAGCTCCCGGGACAGGGGTTTCTACGAG.

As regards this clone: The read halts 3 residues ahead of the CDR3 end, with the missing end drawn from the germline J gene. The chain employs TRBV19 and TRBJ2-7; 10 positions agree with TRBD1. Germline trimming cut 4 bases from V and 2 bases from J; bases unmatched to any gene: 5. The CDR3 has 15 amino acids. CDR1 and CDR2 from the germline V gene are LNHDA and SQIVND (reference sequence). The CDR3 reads CASSRSGQGPYEQYF. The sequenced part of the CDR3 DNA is TGTGCCAGTAGTAGATCGGGACAGGGGCCCTACGAG. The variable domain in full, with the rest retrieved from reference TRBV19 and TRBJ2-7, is DGGITQSPKYLFRKEGQNVTLSCEQNLNHDAMYWYRQDPGQGLRLIYYSQIVNDFQKGDIAEGYSVSREKKESFPLTVTSAQKNPTAFYLCASSRSGQGPYEQYFGPGTRLTVT.

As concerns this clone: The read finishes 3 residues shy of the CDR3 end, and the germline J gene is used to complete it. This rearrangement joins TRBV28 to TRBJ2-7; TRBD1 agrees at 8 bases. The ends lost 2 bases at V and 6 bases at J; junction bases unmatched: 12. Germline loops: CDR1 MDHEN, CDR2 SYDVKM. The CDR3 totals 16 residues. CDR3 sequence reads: CASSLAGGESPGEQYF. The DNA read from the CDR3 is TGTGCCAGCAGTTTAGCAGGGGGCGAAAGTCCTGGCGAG. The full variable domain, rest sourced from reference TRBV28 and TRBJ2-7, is DVKVTQSSRYLVKRTGEKVFLECVQDMDHENMFWYRQDPGLGLRLIYFSYDVKMKEKGDIPEGYSVSREKKERFSLILESASTNQTSMYLCASSLAGGESPGEQYFGPGTRLTVT.

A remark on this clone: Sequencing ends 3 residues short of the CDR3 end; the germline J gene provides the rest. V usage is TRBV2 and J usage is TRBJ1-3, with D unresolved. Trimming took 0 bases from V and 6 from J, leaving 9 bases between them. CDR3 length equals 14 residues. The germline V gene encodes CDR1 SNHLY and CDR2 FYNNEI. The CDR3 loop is CASSEALAPNTIYF. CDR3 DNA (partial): TGTGCCAGCAGTGAAGCCCTTGCGCCAAACACC.